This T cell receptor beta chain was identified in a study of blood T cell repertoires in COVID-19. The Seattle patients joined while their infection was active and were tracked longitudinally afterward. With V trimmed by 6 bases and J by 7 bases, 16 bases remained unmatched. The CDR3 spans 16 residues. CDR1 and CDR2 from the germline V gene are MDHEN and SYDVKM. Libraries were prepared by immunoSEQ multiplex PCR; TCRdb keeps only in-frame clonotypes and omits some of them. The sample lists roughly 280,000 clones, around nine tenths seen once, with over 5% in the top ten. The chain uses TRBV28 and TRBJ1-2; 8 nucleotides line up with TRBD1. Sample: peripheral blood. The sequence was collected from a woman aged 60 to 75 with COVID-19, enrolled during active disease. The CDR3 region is CASSLYRGQGAGGYTF. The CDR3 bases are TGTGCCAGCAGCCTATACCGGGGCCAGGGGGCGGGTGGCTACACCTTC.